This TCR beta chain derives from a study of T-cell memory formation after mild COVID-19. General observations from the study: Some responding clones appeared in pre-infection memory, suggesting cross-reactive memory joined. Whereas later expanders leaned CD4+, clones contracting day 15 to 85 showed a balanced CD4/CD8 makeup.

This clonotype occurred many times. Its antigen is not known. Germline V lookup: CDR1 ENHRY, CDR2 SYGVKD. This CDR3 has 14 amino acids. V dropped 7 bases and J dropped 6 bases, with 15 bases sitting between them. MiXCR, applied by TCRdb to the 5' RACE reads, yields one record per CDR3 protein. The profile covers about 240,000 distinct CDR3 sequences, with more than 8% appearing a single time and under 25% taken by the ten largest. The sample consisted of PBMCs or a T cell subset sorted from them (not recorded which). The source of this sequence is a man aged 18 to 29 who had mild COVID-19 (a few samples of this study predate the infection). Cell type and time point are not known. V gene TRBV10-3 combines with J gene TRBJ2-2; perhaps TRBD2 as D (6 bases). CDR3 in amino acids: CAITRQWGAGELFF. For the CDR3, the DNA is TGTGCCATCACCCGGCAGTGGGGGGCCGGGGAGCTGTTTTTT.